This entry lists 10 T cell receptor beta chains sequenced from one sample in a study of tumor and adjacent non-tumor tissue in lung cancer. RNA was extracted from bulk tissue without any cell sorting. The normal lung tissue was taken more than 3 cm from the tumor edge. Three rounds of nested PCR, following a modified ARM-PCR protocol, produced the TCRbeta library. TCRdb itself ran the multiplex PCR reads through MiXCR, one entry per CDR3 protein. The sample lists 90,000 to 100,000 distinct CDR3 sequences, 75% to 85% occurring once. Sequencing used distant non-tumor lung tissue. These receptors originate from a man in his 60s with small cell lung cancer.

Points on this clonotype: An end of the junction differs from the germline gene, which may be a read error. CDR3 region: CASSFLYADTQYF. CDR3 bases: TGCGCCAGCAGCTTCCTCTACGCAGATACTCAGTATTTT. The chain recombines TRBV5-1 with TRBJ2-3, with unresolved D. Germline V gene sequence: CDR1 SGHRS, CDR2 YFSETQ. The CDR3 totals 13 residues.

A remark on this clonotype: A junction boundary mismatches the germline segment, possibly from a read error. This chain uses TRBV11-2 with TRBJ2-1, with a tentative D call TRBD2 (5 bases). Germline V gene lookup returns CDR1 SGHAT and CDR2 FQNNGV. The CDR3 runs 16 residues. CDR3 in amino acids: CASSLSLLVGDNEQSF. The CDR3 DNA sequence: TGTGCCAGCAGCTTATCTTTACTAGTGGGAGATAATGAGCAGTCCTTC.

To note about this clonotype: Germline is not matched at one junction end, which may reflect a read error. The chain combines TRBV12-3 or TRBV12-4 with TRBJ2-1; D may be TRBD2 (6 bases). The CDR3 loop spans 15 amino acids. CDR3 amino acids: CVSSSTGGTYNEQFF. The DNA of the CDR3 is TGTGTCAGCAGTTCTACTGGCGGGACCTACAATGAGCAGTTCTTC.

As concerns this clonotype: The CDR3 does not close with the conserved phenylalanine or tryptophan, likely indicating a read error. The chain has TRBV11-2 and TRBJ2-1; 10 nucleotides match TRBD2. The CDR3 is 15 residues long. V trimming: 5 bases; J trimming: 7 bases; junction bases outside the gene matches: 8. Per germline, CDR1 SGHAT and CDR2 FQNNGV. The CDR3 loop reads CASSRGLAEANEQFI. The DNA of the CDR3 is TGTGCCAGCAGCCGAGGACTAGCGGAGGCAAATGAGCAGTTCATC.

V and J are TRBV4-1 and TRBJ1-5, with D uncertain. V dropped 3 bases and J dropped 9 bases, with 12 bases sitting between them. CDR1 MGHRA and CDR2 YSYEKL come from the germline V gene. The CDR3 is 13 amino acids. The CDR3 sequence is CASSQVMSLPQHF. The CDR3 DNA sequence: TGCGCCAGCAGCCAGGTGATGTCCCTGCCCCAGCATTTT.

Note on this clonotype: The junction departs from the called germline gene at one end, perhaps through a read error. The chain recombines TRBV28 with TRBJ1-5; D unclear. The CDR3 loop spans 14 amino acids. The germline gives CDR1 MDHEN, CDR2 SYDVKM. This CDR3 is CASSLWVNNQAQHF. The CDR3 DNA sequence: TGTGCCAGCAGTTTATGGGTAAACAATCAGGCCCAGCATTTT.

In the case of this clonotype: Relative to the germline gene, one junction end is altered; a read error may explain this. The V and J genes are TRBV12-3 or TRBV12-4 and TRBJ2-5, with D perhaps TRBD2 (5 bases). The CDR3 sequence is 14 residues long. The CDR3 DNA reads as TGTGCCAGGAATTTAATGGACGGGGAAGAGACCCGGTACTTC. Amino acids: CARNLMDGEETRYF.

Only one count was recorded for this clonotype. Sequence at one end of the junction differs from germline and may be a read error. The chain links TRBV12-3 or TRBV12-4 to TRBJ2-1, with TRBD2 as a possible D gene (6 bases). This CDR3 comprises 15 residues. CDR3 nucleotides: TGTGCCAACAGTCTACGACTAGAACGGTCAAATGAGCAGCTCTTC. The encoded protein is CANSLRLERSNEQLF.

As to this clonotype: The conserved phenylalanine or tryptophan is not found at the CDR3 terminus, so this likely reflects a read error. It is unclear where the CDR3 begins or ends on the DNA, so no DNA is shown, and the CDR3 is as TCRdb lists it. V and J are TRBV6-1 and TRBJ1-2; the table calls TRBD1, which could not be checked here. Including both end residues, the CDR3 is 15 amino acids long. CDR1 and CDR2 from the germline V gene are MNHNS and SASEGT. CDR3 amino acids: CAIARQPPLNYGYTL.

The rearrangement joins TRBV6-1 to TRBJ1-2, with D unresolved. Trimming stripped 7 bases from V and 8 bases from J, with 17 bases between. The CDR3 is 13 residues long. Germline CDR1 reads MNHNS; CDR2 reads SASEGT. CDR3: CASMERSPLGYTF. CDR3 DNA: TGTGCCAGCATGGAGCGGTCCCCCTTGGGCTACACCTTC.